This TCR beta chain comes out of a study of blood T cell repertoires in COVID-19. At the level of the study: The cDNA or gDNA used as material had been derived from T cells, B-cell-depleted T cells, or PBMCs.

This CDR3 spans 15 amino acids. Looked up from germline, CDR1 is MDHEN and CDR2 is SYDVKM. The germline V and J ends were trimmed by 6 bases and 3 bases, with 14 bases remaining between them. Some clones are missing from TCRdb's copy, which holds only in-frame ones; the method was immunoSEQ multiplex PCR. The repertoire has about 190,000 clones, around 86% of them found once; the top ten carry around 3%. This chain links TRBV28 with TRBJ2-2; D is undetermined. This receptor was taken from a man aged 40-50 years with active or convalescent COVID-19. The specimen sequenced was peripheral blood. Written as DNA, the CDR3 is TGTGCCAGCAGGCCCCCTAGTGGATACACCGGGGAGCTGTTTTTT. It encodes CASRPPSGYTGELFF.